This note documents a single T cell receptor (beta chain) sequence. Generated by immunoSEQ multiplex PCR, the TCRdb table keeps only in-frame clones and is missing some. Altogether about 390,000 clones are present, more than 75% being singletons, with the ten largest covering 2.3%. The data derive from a study of blood T cell repertoires in COVID-19. Per germline, CDR1 LGHDT and CDR2 YNNKEL (reference sequence). The ends lost 0 bases at V and 3 bases at J; junction bases unmatched: 11. The CDR3 sequence is 19 residues long. The chain employs TRBV3-1 (or the pseudogene TRBV3-2) and TRBJ2-1, with TRBD2 matching over 10 bases. Sequenced: peripheral blood. The sequence came from a woman aged 55-69 years with COVID-19, enrolled during active disease. The CDR3 region is CASSQDRNSGGRYYNEQFF. CDR3 sequence (DNA): TGTGCCAGCAGCCAAGATAGGAATAGCGGGGGGCGGTACTACAATGAGCAGTTCTTC.